This TCR beta chain was profiled in a study of shared clonotypes between healthy human individuals. The data were produced by immunoSEQ multiplex PCR, yet TCRdb's version contains in-frame clones alone and is incomplete. This sample has some 1,900,000 clones, with 85% to 95% found just once. Naivety among CD8 cells was defined by CD45RO negativity and positive CCR7 selection, thereby excluding terminally differentiated effector memory CD45RA+ cells. The trim removed 6 bases at V and 2 bases at J, leaving 8 bases unmatched. The germline V gene has CDR1 SNHLY and CDR2 FYNNEI. The CDR3 has 15 amino acids.

This TCR derives from a man aged 18 to 30 in good health. Sequences were obtained from naive CD8+ T cells sorted from blood. J is TRBJ2-5 and V is TRBV2; 8 bases agree with TRBD1. The CDR3 protein is CASSAGTGYQETQYF. The CDR3 nucleotides read TGTGCCAGCAGCGCCGGGACAGGTTATCAAGAGACCCAGTACTTC.